Sequencing of this TCR beta chain was carried out in a study of shared clonotypes between healthy human individuals. General study points: Shared clonotypes across all four donors exceeded non-shared ones in generation probability.

Worth noting for this clone: The antigen is undetermined.

The CDR3 has 14 amino acids. Germline assignment: CDR1 MDHEN and CDR2 SYDVKM. With V trimmed by 3 bases and J by 6 bases, 3 bases remained unmatched. It was at deep level that the assay was run. An approximately 220 ng quantity of DNA, roughly 29,000 T cell genomes, went into the sorted-subset replicate PCRs. As processed by the authors: ImmunoSEQ output lacked quality scores and full-length reads, limiting matched filtering. TCRdb keeps only in-frame clones here, not all; method: immunoSEQ multiplex PCR. V, J and clone size reflect that table, while D and trimming were determined from the DNA. The profile shows under 1,900,000 clones, approximately 98.5% of them singletons.

This sequence originates from a man younger than 40 in good health. The sequencing input was naive CD4+ T cells sorted from blood. As to subset: CD45RA+ positively selected. This sequence joins TRBV28 and TRBJ2-1, with TRBD2 matching 9 bases. CDR3 nucleotides: TGTGCCAGCAGTTTTATGCGGGAGGGCAATGAGCAGTTCTTC. Translated: CASSFMREGNEQFF.